Below are 25 T cell receptor beta chains sequenced from a single sample in a study of blood T cell repertoires in COVID-19. Profiled with immunoSEQ multiplex PCR; TCRdb holds only in-frame clones, not every one. Here the sample spans approximately 210,000 clones, around 86% being singletons. The sample comprised peripheral blood. Receptors were obtained from a human donor in a cohort sampled during active COVID-19.

This clone was seen more than once but under ten times. This CDR3 reads CASSQVGGGRMTEAFF. The DNA of the CDR3 is TGCGCCAGCAGCCAAGTAGGCGGGGGGCGGATGACTGAAGCTTTCTTT. The chain uses TRBV4-3 and TRBJ1-1; TRBD1 is a possible D gene (6 bases). The CDR3 extends over 16 amino acids. V lost 1 base, J lost 5 bases, and 17 bases lay in between. CDR1 is LGHNA, CDR2 YSLEER, per germline.

The chain combines TRBV4-3 with TRBJ1-2; 8 nucleotides match TRBD1. V gave up 0 bases and J gave up 8 bases; unmatched junction bases: 8. CDR1 and CDR2 (germline): LGHNA, YSLEER. CDR3 length: 15 amino acids. CDR3 protein: CASSQEYRGGRGYTF. DNA of the CDR3: TGCGCCAGCAGCCAAGAATACAGGGGGGGTAGGGGCTACACCTTC.

The chain recombines TRBV6-2 or TRBV6-3 with TRBJ1-2; 7 bases map to TRBD1. CDR1 is MNHEY and CDR2 is SVGEGT in the germline V gene. The trim removed 5 bases at V and 7 bases at J, leaving 16 bases unmatched. This CDR3 spans 16 amino acids. CDR3 DNA: TGTGCCAGCAGTCCACCTTTTCGACAGGGTGTCGGTGGCTACACCTTC. Translating gives CASSPPFRQGVGGYTF.

The V call is TRBV6-6, the J call TRBJ1-2; maybe TRBD1 (6 bases). The CDR3 length is 15 residues. Trimming removed 4 bases at V and 2 bases at J, with 14 bases between. The germline gives CDR1 MNHNY, CDR2 SVGAGI (reference sequence). The CDR3 DNA reads TGTGCCAGCAGTTCACAGGGACGAGGCAACTATGGCTACACCTTC. Protein sequence: CASSSQGRGNYGYTF.

The rearrangement uses TRBV5-1 and TRBJ2-6; TRBD1 agrees at 8 bases. This CDR3 is 16 amino acids long. The V gene end was trimmed by 4 bases and the J gene end by 4 bases; junction bases not matched to a gene: 7. Per germline, CDR1 SGHRS and CDR2 YFSETQ. In nucleotides, the CDR3 is TGCGCCAGCAGCCCGTGGACAGGGCCCGGGGCCAACGTCCTGACTTTC. Protein product: CASSPWTGPGANVLTF.

Details on this clone: A far more abundant clone sits one base away, making this likely a read error. The CDR3 loop is CASSRTGVNTEAFF. For the CDR3, the DNA is TGTGCCAGCAGCCGGACAGGGGTGAACACTGAAGCTTTCTTT. The chain is built from TRBV7-9 and TRBJ1-1; 9 nucleotides match TRBD1. CDR1 is SEHNR, CDR2 FQNEAQ, per germline (reference sequence). This CDR3 comprises 14 residues. V was clipped by 5 bases and J by 0 bases; unmatched bases: 1.

This chain connects TRBV5-1 to TRBJ1-1; 10 bases agree with TRBD1. Trimming removed 5 bases from V and 5 bases from J; junction bases left unmatched: 12. The germline V gene has CDR1 SGHRS and CDR2 YFSETQ. The CDR3 covers 16 residues. The CDR3 reads CASRERQGARYTEAFF. CDR3 nucleotide sequence: TGCGCCAGCAGAGAACGACAGGGGGCGCGTTATACTGAAGCTTTCTTT.

This clone was seen once. This chain links TRBV19 with TRBJ1-5; D possibly corresponds to TRBD1 (5 bases). Per germline, CDR1 LNHDA and CDR2 SQIVND (reference sequence). This CDR3 is 16 amino acids long. With 3 bases removed from V and 7 bases from J, the gap between germline ends came to 19 bases. CDR3 loop: CASSIGASGGRQPQHF. In DNA form, the CDR3 reads TGTGCCAGTAGTATTGGAGCGTCCGGGGGAAGGCAGCCCCAGCATTTT.

The chain uses TRBV28 and TRBJ1-4, with 7 bases identical to TRBD1. The CDR3 contains 14 residues. Trimming cost V 5 bases and J 4 bases; bases outside gene matches: 4. In germline, CDR1 is MDHEN, CDR2 SYDVKM. DNA of the CDR3: TGTGCCAGCAGTCAGGGGGGCCTTAATGAAAAACTGTTTTTT. Its protein is CASSQGGLNEKLFF.

The rearrangement uses TRBV18 and TRBJ1-3; tentative D call: TRBD1 (5 bases). The CDR3 has 16 residues. Trimming pared 4 bases from V and 0 bases from J, leaving 13 bases between. Germline CDR1 reads KGHSH; CDR2 reads LQKENI. For the CDR3, the DNA is TGTGCCAGCTCACTCCTCGGACAAATCTCTGGAAACACCATATATTTT. Translated, it gives CASSLLGQISGNTIYF.

The V gene is TRBV15, the J gene TRBJ2-3, with D possibly matching TRBD2 (9 bases). Trimming took off 8 bases at V and 1 base at J, with 16 bases between the two ends. CDR3 length: 15 residues. Germline V gene data show CDR1 as LNHNV and CDR2 as YYDKDF (reference sequence). CDR3 sequence (DNA): TGTGCCACCGCGGGGGGGGACAGGCGCACAGATACGCAGTATTTT. It specifies CATAGGDRRTDTQYF.

The CDR3 loop reads CASSDQGVGTDTQYF. DNA of the CDR3: TGTGCCAGCAGTGACCAGGGTGTGGGCACAGATACGCAGTATTTT. The chain employs TRBV2 and TRBJ2-3; D might be TRBD1 (5 bases). Germline V CDR1 and CDR2: SNHLY, FYNNEI. V was pared by 3 bases and J by 1 base, with 11 bases between. This CDR3 is 15 amino acids long.

The table lists this clone with a few counts. The chain employs TRBV4-2 and TRBJ2-3, with TRBD2 identical over 8 bases. Trimming removed 4 bases from V and 3 bases from J; junction bases left unmatched: 9. The CDR3 loop spans 16 amino acids. The germline gives CDR1 LGHNA, CDR2 YNFKEQ. CDR3 sequence: CASSLLSGSRTDTQYF. CDR3 DNA: TGTGCCAGCAGCCTCCTCAGCGGGAGTAGAACAGATACGCAGTATTTT.

This clone showed up just a few times. The J gene is TRBJ1-4, the V gene TRBV4-2, with a tentative D call TRBD1 (6 bases). The CDR3 sequence is 17 residues long. V dropped 1 base and J dropped 7 bases, with 19 bases sitting between them. Germline CDR1 is LGHNA and CDR2 is YNFKEQ. CDR3 nucleotide sequence: TGTGCCAGCAGCCAAGTGGGCTTCTGGTCAGGGGCTGAAAAACTGTTTTTT. Translation gives CASSQVGFWSGAEKLFF.

This chain joins TRBV6-2 or TRBV6-3 and TRBJ2-2, with TRBD1 identical over 7 bases. V lost 2 bases, J lost 1 base, and 4 bases stayed unmatched. The CDR3 spans 16 residues. Germline V gives CDR1 MNHEY, CDR2 SVGEGT. CDR3: CASSYERTGNTGELFF. In DNA, the CDR3 is TGTGCCAGCAGTTACGAACGGACAGGGAACACCGGGGAGCTGTTTTTT.

This clone was found many times. The gene calls are TRBV7-9 and TRBJ1-1; D remains unclear. Germline CDR1 is SEHNR and CDR2 is FQNEAQ (reference sequence). The CDR3 covers 13 residues. Trimming removed 2 bases from V and 3 bases from J, with 7 bases in between. CDR3 region: CASSLNRDTEAFF. The CDR3 DNA sequence: TGTGCCAGCAGCTTAAATAGAGACACTGAAGCTTTCTTT.

The table lists this clone with a count of one. The rearrangement uses TRBV19 and TRBJ1-1, with 7 nucleotides matching TRBD1. V was pared by 4 bases and J by 4 bases, with 3 bases of the junction left unmatched. Germline CDR1 LNHDA, CDR2 SQIVND (reference sequence). The CDR3 runs 13 residues. CDR3 sequence reads: CASSRRGLTEAFF. The DNA of the CDR3 is TGTGCCAGTAGTAGGAGGGGGCTCACTGAAGCTTTCTTT.

The CDR3 DNA reads TGTGCCTGGAGGGACAGGGTAGGCGGCTACACCTTC. It encodes CAWRDRVGGYTF. The chain carries TRBV30 and TRBJ1-2; TRBD1 agrees at 8 bases. Germline V gene sequence: CDR1 GTSNPN, CDR2 SVGIG (reference sequence). The CDR3 consists of 12 residues. V was pared by 3 bases and J by 8 bases, with 5 bases of the junction left unmatched.

The chain uses TRBV9 and TRBJ2-5; 14 bases match TRBD2. V lost 3 bases and J lost 8; bases outside the gene matches: 6. Germline V gene sequence: CDR1 SGDLS, CDR2 YYNGEE. The CDR3 covers 15 residues. The CDR3 nucleotides read TGTGCCAGCAGCGGGGGACTAGCGGGAGACGCAACCCAGTACTTC. The encoded protein is CASSGGLAGDATQYF. Filled out from reference TRBV9 and TRBJ2-5, the complete variable domain reads DSGVTQTPKHLITATGQRVTLRCSPRSGDLSVYWYQQSLDQGLQFLIQYYNGEERAKGNILERFSAQQFPDLHSELNLSSLELGDSALYFCASSGGLAGDATQYFGPGTRLLVL.

V is TRBV6-5 and J is TRBJ1-4; 7 positions match TRBD1. After removal of 4 bases from V and 4 bases from J, the junction contained 6 bases not matched to a gene. Germline loops: CDR1 MNHEY, CDR2 SVGAGI. The CDR3 consists of 15 residues. CDR3 protein: CASSFSQGINEKLFF. DNA for the CDR3: TGTGCCAGCAGTTTCTCACAGGGGATTAATGAAAAACTGTTTTTT.

This clone was seen a single time. The chain joins TRBV19 to TRBJ1-5, with a weak D call TRBD1 (5 bases). V dropped 5 bases and J dropped 1 base, with 12 bases sitting between them. The V gene's germline CDR1 is LNHDA and CDR2 SQIVND (reference sequence). The CDR3 covers 15 residues. In nucleotides, the CDR3 is TGTGCCAGTAGTTGGACATCCGAAAGCAATCAGCCCCAGCATTTT. Its translation: CASSWTSESNQPQHF.

The V and J genes are TRBV19 and TRBJ2-5; D ambiguous. This CDR3 is built from 15 residues. Germline values: CDR1 LNHDA, CDR2 SQIVND (reference sequence). Trimming pared 2 bases from V and 9 bases from J, leaving 19 bases between. CDR3 sequence: CASSIRPGYQEAQYF. For the CDR3, the DNA is TGTGCCAGTAGTATACGGCCGGGTTACCAAGAAGCCCAGTACTTC.

The chain employs TRBV18 and TRBJ2-5, with 7 bases identical to TRBD1. Germline values: CDR1 KGHSH, CDR2 LQKENI. The CDR3 is made up of 16 amino acids. V lost 4 bases to trimming and J lost 2 bases; unmatched junction nucleotides: 10. CDR3 amino acids: CASSLSGTASQETQYF. The CDR3 DNA reads TGTGCCAGCTCACTGTCCGGGACAGCATCACAAGAGACCCAGTACTTC.

This clone was picked up one time. The V and J genes are TRBV18 and TRBJ2-1; 9 bases fit TRBD2. The CDR3 runs 15 residues. V dropped 6 bases and J dropped 2; count of bases not matched to a gene: 5. CDR1 and CDR2 from the germline V gene are KGHSH and LQKENI. The DNA for the CDR3 is TGTGCCAGCTCCGAGGCGGGGGGGCCCTACAATGAGCAGTTCTTC. Residues: CASSEAGGPYNEQFF.

The V call is TRBV5-1, the J call TRBJ1-1; perhaps TRBD1 as D (5 bases). V shed 4 bases and J shed 3 bases, with 16 bases lying between them. Looked up from germline, CDR1 is SGHRS and CDR2 is YFSETQ. The CDR3 runs 15 residues. The CDR3, as DNA: TGCGCCAGCAGCGAGGGACGCCGGAGGGACACTGAAGCTTTCTTT. It yields the protein CASSEGRRRDTEAFF.